This T cell receptor beta chain stems from a study of blood T cell repertoires in COVID-19. About the research overall: Samples came from the United States, Italy and Spain, spanning acute and convalescent COVID-19.

CDR1 is SQVTM, CDR2 ANQGSEA, per germline. This CDR3 has 11 amino acids. The ends were cut back, 4 bases at V and 5 bases at J, with 9 bases in the middle. Clones were sequenced by immunoSEQ multiplex PCR, and TCRdb holds only the in-frame ones, with some missing. The sample contains over 85,000 clones, 70% to 90% of which appear only once. Sequencing was performed on peripheral blood. The rearrangement uses TRBV29-1 and TRBJ2-7; D not certain. This clonotype was sampled from a woman older than 75 with active COVID-19. CDR3 residues: CSVAVANEQYF. CDR3 DNA: TGCAGCGTTGCGGTAGCTAACGAGCAGTACTTC.